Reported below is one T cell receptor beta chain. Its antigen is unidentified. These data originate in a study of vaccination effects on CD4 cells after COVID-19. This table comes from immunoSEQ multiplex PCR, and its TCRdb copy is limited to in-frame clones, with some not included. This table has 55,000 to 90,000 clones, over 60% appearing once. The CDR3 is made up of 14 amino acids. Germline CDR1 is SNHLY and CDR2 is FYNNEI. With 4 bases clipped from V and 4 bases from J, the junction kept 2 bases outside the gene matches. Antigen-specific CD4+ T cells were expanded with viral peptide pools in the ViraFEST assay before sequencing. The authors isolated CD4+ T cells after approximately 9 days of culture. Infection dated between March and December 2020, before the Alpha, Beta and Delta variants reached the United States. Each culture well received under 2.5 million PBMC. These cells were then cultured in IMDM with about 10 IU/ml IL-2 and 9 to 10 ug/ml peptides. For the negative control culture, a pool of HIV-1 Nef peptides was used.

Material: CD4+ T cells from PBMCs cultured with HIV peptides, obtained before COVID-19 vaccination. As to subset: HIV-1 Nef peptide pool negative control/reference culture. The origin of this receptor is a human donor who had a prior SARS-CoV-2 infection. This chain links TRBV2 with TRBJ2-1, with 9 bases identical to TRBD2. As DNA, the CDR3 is TGTGCCAGCAGTGTGCGGGGGGGATACAATGAGCAGTTCTTC. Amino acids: CASSVRGGYNEQFF.